Shown below are 26 T cell receptor beta chains from a single sample sequenced in a study of T-cell reconstitution after alpha-beta-depleted transplantation in children. A TCRbeta library incorporating unique molecular identifiers was prepared. TCRdb re-called the PCR reads with MiXCR, one entry per CDR3 protein. The sample records roughly 310,000 distinct CDR3 sequences, roughly 21% being singletons. The sample here was PBMCs, mostly from graft donor cells, taken 180 days after TCRalphabeta/CD19-depleted stem cell transplant. The receptors stem from a male patient aged 10-17 years who had a stem cell transplant for acute lymphoblastic leukemia, so the T cells may come from the graft donor.

This clonotype has just a few counts. The chain links TRBV6-2 or TRBV6-3 to TRBJ2-5, with D possibly being TRBD2 (6 bases). Germline loops: CDR1 MNHEY, CDR2 SVGEGT. The CDR3 length is 14 residues. Trimming took off 8 bases at V and 0 bases at J, with 13 bases between the two ends. CDR3 loop: CASGYAGYQETQYF. The CDR3, as DNA: TGTGCCAGCGGATATGCGGGGTACCAAGAGACCCAGTACTTC.

The chain carries TRBV10-3 and TRBJ2-1; 13 nucleotides align to TRBD2. With V trimmed by 4 bases and J by 9 bases, 0 bases remained unmatched. CDR1 is ENHRY, CDR2 SYGVKD, per germline. The CDR3 is made up of 13 amino acids. The CDR3 DNA reads TGTGCCATCAGTGGACTAGCGGGAGGTGAGCAGTTCTTC. It is translated as CAISGLAGGEQFF.

This clonotype appeared once. Germline is not matched at one junction end, which may reflect a read error. This sequence joins TRBV15 and TRBJ2-1; D perhaps matches TRBD2 (7 bases). CDR3 length equals 17 residues. CDR1 is LNHNV, CDR2 YYDKDF, per germline (reference sequence). CDR3 loop: CATSRVVGGALGNEQLF. The CDR3 region has the DNA TGTGCCACCAGCAGAGTGGTGGGGGGGGCGCTGGGTAATGAGCAGCTCTTC. Looking up the rest from reference TRBV15 and TRBJ2-1 gives the full variable domain: DAMVIQNPRYQVTQFGKPVTLSCSQTLNHNVMYWYQQKSSQAPKLLFHYYDKDFNNEADTPDNFQSRRPNTSFCFLDIRSPGLGDTAMYLCATSRVVGGALGNEQLFGPGTRLTVL.

The chain carries TRBV7-9 and TRBJ2-1, with 12 bases matching TRBD2. The CDR3 runs to 17 residues. CDR1 is SEHNR, CDR2 FQNEAQ, per germline (reference sequence). V gave up 4 bases and J gave up 1 base; unmatched junction bases: 5. The CDR3 region has the DNA TGTGCCAGCAGCTCACGACTAGCGGGAGCTTCCTACAATGAGCAGTTCTTC. Translation: CASSSRLAGASYNEQFF. Together with reference TRBV7-9 and TRBJ2-1, the CDR3 gives the full variable domain: DTGVSQNPRHKITKRGQNVTFRCDPISEHNRLYWYRQTLGQGPEFLTYFQNEAQLEKSRLLSDRFSAERPKGSFSTLEIQRTEQGDSAMYLCASSSRLAGASYNEQFFGPGTRLTVL.

This rearrangement joins TRBV12-3 or TRBV12-4 to TRBJ2-7; D is unclear. The CDR3 is made up of 13 amino acids. The germline V and J ends were trimmed by 6 bases and 3 bases, with 12 bases remaining between them. This chain's CDR3 is CASSSRGRYEQYF. The CDR3 bases are TGTGCCAGCAGCTCCCGCGGTCGCTACGAGCAGTACTTC.

The V call is TRBV7-3, the J call TRBJ1-1; 9 bases match TRBD1. Germline V lookup: CDR1 SGHTA, CDR2 FQGTGA. V dropped 4 bases and J dropped 10; count of bases not matched to a gene: 7. This CDR3 contains 13 residues. The CDR3 sequence is CASSSGQGLTAFF. The CDR3 DNA sequence: TGTGCCAGCAGCTCGGGACAGGGTTTGACAGCTTTCTTT.

The chain recombines TRBV6-5 with TRBJ1-5; D is possibly TRBD1 (6 bases). Trimming took off 0 bases at V and 6 bases at J, with 9 bases between the two ends. Looked up from germline, CDR1 is MNHEY and CDR2 is SVGAGI. The CDR3 totals 14 residues. As DNA, the CDR3 is TGTGCCAGCAGTTACTCCGGGGGCACTCAGCCCCAGCATTTT. It is translated as CASSYSGGTQPQHF.

The rearrangement joins TRBV2 to TRBJ2-7; no firm D call. The CDR3 covers 12 residues. CDR1 SNHLY and CDR2 FYNNEI come from the germline V gene. The V end lost 5 bases, the J end lost 2 bases, and 7 bases lay between the germline ends. The CDR3: CASSFSAYEQYF. The DNA of the CDR3 is TGTGCCAGCAGTTTCTCAGCCTACGAGCAGTACTTC.

The chain recombines TRBV4-1 with TRBJ1-1; 9 nucleotides line up with TRBD1. The germline V gene encodes CDR1 MGHRA and CDR2 YSYEKL. Unmatched junction bases numbered 7, after V lost 0 bases and J lost 2 bases. The CDR3 is made up of 17 amino acids. CDR3 in amino acids: CASSQDWLTGGNTEAFF. In DNA, the CDR3 is TGCGCCAGCAGCCAAGATTGGTTGACAGGGGGTAACACTGAAGCTTTCTTT.

This chain links TRBV12-3 or TRBV12-4 with TRBJ1-4; TRBD1 is a possible D gene (6 bases). V dropped 0 bases and J dropped 7 bases, with 15 bases sitting between them. The CDR3 sequence is 16 residues long. The CDR3 sequence: CASSLADSYRIEKLFF. In nucleotides, the CDR3 is TGTGCCAGCAGTTTAGCGGACAGCTACAGAATTGAAAAACTGTTTTTT.

This clonotype was counted a few times. CDR3 in DNA: TGCGCCAGCAGCTCCGGGACAGGGTTGAACACCGGGGAGCTGTTTTTT. Encoded protein: CASSSGTGLNTGELFF. The chain employs TRBV5-1 and TRBJ2-2; 9 nucleotides agree with TRBD1. The CDR3 has 16 amino acids. J was trimmed by 1 base and V by 3 bases; bases with no gene match: 4. Looked up from germline, CDR1 is SGHRS and CDR2 is YFSETQ.

The chain has TRBV5-1 and TRBJ1-1, with a tentative D call TRBD1 (6 bases). The CDR3 sequence is 14 residues long. The V end lost 1 base, the J end lost 1 base, and 8 bases lay between the germline ends. The germline CDR1 and CDR2 sequences are SGHRS and YFSETQ. DNA of the CDR3: TGCGCCAGCAGCTTGCAGGGGTGGAACACTGAAGCTTTCTTT. This encodes CASSLQGWNTEAFF.

The rearrangement joins TRBV5-1 to TRBJ1-1, with D maybe TRBD1 (5 bases). V shed 0 bases and J shed 10 bases, with 13 bases lying between them. Germline V gene sequence: CDR1 SGHRS, CDR2 YFSETQ. The CDR3 consists of 13 residues. For the CDR3, the DNA is TGCGCCAGCAGCTTGGAAGGGGCGAATGGAGCTTTCTTT. This gives the protein CASSLEGANGAFF.

The V and J genes are TRBV11-2 and TRBJ2-6; 7 positions agree with TRBD1. This CDR3 has 19 residues. With V trimmed by 2 bases and J by 0 bases, 10 bases remained unmatched. CDR1 and CDR2 from the germline V gene are SGHAT and FQNNGV. The CDR3 loop reads CASSLIRGQSRSGANVLTF. The DNA for the CDR3 is TGTGCCAGCAGCTTAATTAGGGGACAGAGTCGCTCTGGGGCCAACGTCCTGACTTTC.

The chain is built from TRBV12-5 and TRBJ1-1; D gene unclear. Trimming removed 5 bases at V and 3 bases at J, with 16 bases between. Germline V gene sequence: CDR1 LGHNT, CDR2 FRNRAP. The CDR3 runs to 15 residues. Here the CDR3 reads CASGPPHGMDTEAFF. The CDR3 DNA follows: TGTGCTAGTGGTCCCCCCCATGGAATGGACACTGAAGCTTTCTTT. Variable domain in full (rest from reference TRBV12-5 and TRBJ1-1): DARVTQTPRHKVTEMGQEVTMRCQPILGHNTVFWYRQTMMQGLELLAYFRNRAPLDDSGMPKDRFSAEMPDATLATLKIQPSEPRDSAVYFCASGPPHGMDTEAFFGQGTRLTVV.

V gene TRBV9 combines with J gene TRBJ2-5; possible D gene TRBD2, 5 bases. Germline V gene sequence: CDR1 SGDLS, CDR2 YYNGEE. Trimming left V 0 bases short and J 1 base short, with 13 bases between. The CDR3 spans 16 residues. As DNA, the CDR3 is TGTGCCAGCAGCGTAGGGCTGGGAGTGACCCAAGAGACCCAGTACTTC. It encodes CASSVGLGVTQETQYF.

The chain is built from TRBV20-1 and TRBJ2-1; D remains unclear. V was trimmed by 1 base and J by 12 bases, leaving 10 bases between them. Germline CDR1 DFQATT, CDR2 SNEGSKA (reference sequence). The CDR3 is 11 amino acids. The CDR3 region is CSARGWGPQFF. CDR3 DNA: TGCAGTGCTAGAGGTTGGGGTCCGCAGTTCTTC.

The V call is TRBV10-3, the J call TRBJ2-7, with D unclear. The CDR3 consists of 11 residues. Trimming took off 2 bases at V and 4 bases at J, with 3 bases between the two ends. The V gene's germline CDR1 is ENHRY and CDR2 SYGVKD. The CDR3 DNA follows: TGTGCCATCAGTGAGGGGTACGAGCAGTACTTC. It encodes CAISEGYEQYF.

In nucleotides, the CDR3 is TGTGCCAGCAGTTTAAGGAAGGGGGTGAATGAGCAGTTCTTC. Protein: CASSLRKGVNEQFF. The J gene is TRBJ2-1, the V gene TRBV12-3 or TRBV12-4; maybe TRBD1 (6 bases). V was clipped by 2 bases and J by 7 bases, with 12 bases between them. The CDR3 is made up of 14 amino acids.

There are a few counts of this clonotype. The chain employs TRBV7-3 and TRBJ2-7, with D uncertain. This CDR3 region has 13 residues. Trimming removed 3 bases from V and 5 bases from J, with 11 bases in between. Germline assignment: CDR1 SGHTA and CDR2 FQGTGA. The CDR3 DNA follows: TGTGCCAGCAGCTTTGGCTCCGGAGACGAGCAGTACTTC. Translating gives CASSFGSGDEQYF.

The chain has TRBV4-2 and TRBJ2-7; possible D gene TRBD1, 5 bases. With 0 bases removed from V and 4 bases from J, the gap between germline ends came to 7 bases. The length of the CDR3 is 13 residues. In germline, CDR1 is LGHNA, CDR2 YNFKEQ. The CDR3 region is CASSQDRDYEQYF. The DNA of the CDR3 is TGTGCCAGCAGCCAAGACAGGGATTACGAGCAGTACTTC.

This chain links TRBV7-6 with TRBJ2-1; 7 nucleotides align to TRBD1. With V trimmed by 0 bases and J by 8 bases, 7 bases remained unmatched. The germline V gene has CDR1 SGHVS and CDR2 FNYEAQ. The CDR3 is 15 residues long. CDR3: CASSLAGTASHEQFF. In DNA, the CDR3 is TGTGCCAGCAGCTTAGCCGGGACAGCCTCCCATGAGCAGTTCTTC.

V and J are TRBV3-1 and TRBJ1-1; D unresolved. The CDR3 runs 14 residues. Per the germline V gene, CDR1 is LGHDT and CDR2 is YNNKEL (reference sequence). V shed 0 bases and J shed 1 base, with 6 bases lying between them. In DNA, the CDR3 is TGTGCCAGCAGCCAAGACGCGGGGAACACTGAAGCTTTCTTT. This encodes CASSQDAGNTEAFF.

This chain uses TRBV5-1 with TRBJ2-1, with 12 positions matching TRBD2. This CDR3 contains 18 residues. The germline V gene has CDR1 SGHRS and CDR2 YFSETQ. With 4 bases clipped from V and 4 bases from J, the junction kept 12 bases outside the gene matches. The CDR3 DNA sequence: TGCGCCAGCAGCCCGTCCTTATTACTAGCGGGAGGTTACAATGAGCAGTTCTTC. Translation gives CASSPSLLLAGGYNEQFF.

Only a few counts were recorded for this clonotype. The V gene is TRBV6-1, the J gene TRBJ2-2; D is unclear. V gave up 7 bases and J gave up 12 bases, with 15 bases separating them. CDR1 and CDR2 from the germline V gene are MNHNS and SASEGT. The length of the CDR3 is 12 residues. The CDR3 reads CASNEPRPKLFF. In DNA form, the CDR3 reads TGTGCCAGCAACGAGCCACGACCCAAGCTGTTTTTT.

This chain uses TRBV14 with TRBJ1-1; D call uncertain. In germline, CDR1 is SGHDN, CDR2 FVKESK. V was cut by 3 bases and J by 0 bases, with 8 bases left in between. The CDR3 contains 14 residues. DNA of the CDR3: TGTGCCAGCAGCCATTTTTTAATGAACACTGAAGCTTTCTTT. Translated, it gives CASSHFLMNTEAFF.